This T cell receptor beta chain is from a study of T cells after yellow fever vaccination. TCRdb reprocessed the 5' RACE reads via MiXCR and lists one record per CDR3 protein. The data contain about 200,000 distinct CDR3 sequences, about 3% of them seen just once; the ten biggest clones take up approximately 3.5%. The CDR3 totals 17 residues. V was pared by 0 bases and J by 6 bases, with 6 bases of the junction left unmatched. In germline, CDR1 is MNHNY, CDR2 SVGAGI (reference sequence). The TCR was taken from a man aged 18 to 29 who received the YFV17D yellow fever vaccine. The chain is built from TRBV6-6 and TRBJ2-2; 11 nucleotides align to TRBD2. Source: CD4+ T cells sorted from PBMCs, taken 10 days after the yellow fever booster vaccination. CDR3 protein: CASSYSGLAGGAGELFF. The CDR3 coding sequence is TGTGCCAGCAGTTACTCTGGGCTAGCGGGGGGTGCCGGGGAGCTGTTTTTT.